The 18 T cell receptor beta chains given below trace back to one sample, sequenced in a study of T cell clonotyping in hematopoietic cell transplantation. This table comes from immunoSEQ multiplex PCR, and its TCRdb copy is limited to in-frame clones, with some not included. The sample lists about 580 clones, less than 95% occurring once. The source material was PBMCs, sampled 180 days after allogeneic stem cell transplant. The origin of the receptors is a male patient aged 50 to 59 who had an allogeneic stem cell transplant from a related donor, so the T cells may come from the graft donor. Some clones in this sample may be carry-over from other donors' samples.

This clone appeared once. The V gene is TRBV7-2, the J gene TRBJ2-5, with D perhaps matching TRBD2 (5 bases). Germline lookup yields CDR1 SGHTA and CDR2 FQGNSA. Trimming shortened V by 4 bases and J by 5 bases, and 14 bases separated the two germline ends. The CDR3 covers 14 residues. The CDR3 reads CASSSTGTLETQYF. DNA of the CDR3: TGTGCCAGCAGCTCGACGGGAACGCTGGAGACCCAGTACTTC.

The chain is built from TRBV5-1 and TRBJ2-7, with unresolved D. The CDR3 sequence is 13 residues long. Germline V CDR1 and CDR2: SGHRS, YFSETQ. Trimming removed 1 base at V and 7 bases at J, with 12 bases between. This CDR3 is CASSLYLRNEQYF. The CDR3 coding sequence is TGCGCCAGCAGCTTGTACCTACGGAATGAGCAGTACTTC.

This clone has just a few counts. This rearrangement joins TRBV2 to TRBJ2-7, with D possibly matching TRBD1 (5 bases). The CDR3 is 11 amino acids. Germline CDR1 is SNHLY and CDR2 is FYNNEI. The V end lost 8 bases, the J end lost 5 bases, and 10 bases lay between the germline ends. The CDR3 is CASVAGNEQYF. CDR3 DNA sequence: TGTGCCAGCGTTGCAGGGAACGAGCAGTACTTC.

The chain recombines TRBV18 with TRBJ1-2; the match to TRBD1 covers 9 bases. Germline lookup yields CDR1 KGHSH and CDR2 LQKENI. CDR3 length: 14 amino acids. J was trimmed by 6 bases and V by 3 bases; bases with no gene match: 5. In DNA form, the CDR3 reads TGTGCCAGCTCACCCCTGACAGGGGGGAATGGCTACACCTTC. Translating gives CASSPLTGGNGYTF.

J is TRBJ1-2 and V is TRBV27; D is perhaps TRBD1 (5 bases). The V gene lost 0 bases and the J gene lost 5 bases, with 16 bases spanning the gap. The length of the CDR3 is 16 residues. Germline CDR1 and CDR2: MNHEY and SMNVEV (reference sequence). CDR3 residues: CASSLSVGRQLYGYTF. The CDR3 region has the DNA TGTGCCAGCAGTTTATCAGTCGGCCGACAGCTTTATGGCTACACCTTC.

The chain has TRBV11-2 and TRBJ2-3; 13 nucleotides line up with TRBD2. The length of the CDR3 is 17 residues. From germline, CDR1 is SGHAT and CDR2 FQNNGV. V lost 4 bases to trimming and J lost 5 bases; unmatched junction nucleotides: 9. This CDR3 is CASSSPRTSGSGDTQYF. Written as DNA, the CDR3 is TGTGCCAGCAGCTCCCCAAGGACTAGCGGGAGCGGAGATACGCAGTATTTT. Variable domain in full (rest from reference TRBV11-2 and TRBJ2-3): EAGVAQSPRYKIIEKRQSVAFWCNPISGHATLYWYQQILGQGPKLLIQFQNNGVVDDSQLPKDRFSAERLKGVDSTLKIQPAKLEDSAVYLCASSSPRTSGSGDTQYFGPGTRLTVL.

Details on this clone: One junction end does not reproduce the germline sequence, and a read error may be involved. The chain employs TRBV7-7 and TRBJ2-5; D might be TRBD2 (5 bases). Germline loops: CDR1 SSHAT, CDR2 FNYEAQ (reference sequence). The CDR3 extends over 13 amino acids. The CDR3 nucleotides are TGTGCTAGCAGCTTGAGGGAATTAGAGACCCAGTACTTC. The encoded protein is CASSLRELETQYF.

The CDR3 loop is CASRLGTVSYEQYF. The DNA for the CDR3 is TGTGCCAGCAGATTAGGGACAGTCTCCTACGAGCAGTACTTC. J is TRBJ2-7 and V is TRBV27; TRBD1 agrees at 7 bases. Losses at the gene ends were 6 bases for V and 0 bases for J; bases not matched to a gene: 5. Looked up from germline, CDR1 is MNHEY and CDR2 is SMNVEV (reference sequence). The CDR3 has 14 residues.

The CDR3 sequence is CASSIISQDYGYTF. CDR3 nucleotides: TGTGCCAGTAGTATAATTAGCCAGGACTATGGCTACACCTTC. The genes are TRBV19 and TRBJ1-2, with D hard to call. Between the trimmed V and J ends, which lost 2 bases and 3 bases, there was a span of 10 bases. CDR1 is LNHDA, CDR2 SQIVND, per germline (reference sequence). The length of the CDR3 is 14 residues.

The J gene is TRBJ2-7, the V gene TRBV10-3, with 11 nucleotides matching TRBD2. Germline CDR1 is ENHRY and CDR2 is SYGVKD. CDR3 length equals 16 residues. V was pared by 4 bases and J by 2 bases, with 7 bases of the junction left unmatched. CDR3 DNA: TGTGCCATCAGTGGGGGGACTAGCGGAGTTCCCTACGAGCAGTACTTC. This sequence encodes CAISGGTSGVPYEQYF.

The rearrangement joins TRBV5-1 to TRBJ1-1; D is ambiguous. Germline CDR1 reads SGHRS; CDR2 reads YFSETQ. This CDR3 spans 13 amino acids. The V end was cut by 0 bases, the J end by 6 bases, with 9 bases between. The CDR3 sequence: CASSLAGGPEAFF. The DNA for the CDR3 is TGCGCCAGCAGCTTGGCCGGTGGGCCTGAAGCTTTCTTT.

This chain links TRBV21-1 with TRBJ1-2. TRBV21-1 is a listed pseudogene. This CDR3 spans 14 amino acids. CDR3 protein: CASSEEGCHYGYTF. In nucleotides, the CDR3 is TGTGCCAGCAGCGAGGAGGGCTGTCACTATGGCTACACCTTC.

This sequence joins TRBV21-1 and TRBJ1-2; the table's D gene call, TRBD1, was not cross checked with the DNA. TRBV21-1 is annotated as a pseudogene. The CDR3 has 19 amino acids. Here the CDR3 reads CASSKGSALGQGDYNGYTF. The CDR3 region has the DNA TGTGCCAGCAGCAAAGGGAGTGCCTTAGGACAGGGAGATTACAATGGCTACACCTTC.

The V call is TRBV5-6, the J call TRBJ2-1, with a possible D match to TRBD1 (5 bases). The CDR3 contains 16 residues. Germline CDR1 SGHDT, CDR2 YYEEEE. V was clipped by 5 bases and J by 3 bases, with 18 bases between them. CDR3 DNA: TGTGCCAGCAGTGACCCGGACATATTTCTCTACAATGAGCAGTTCTTC. It is translated as CASSDPDIFLYNEQFF.

The chain links TRBV27 to TRBJ2-7, with D uncertain. V was trimmed by 4 bases and J by 4 bases, leaving 8 bases between them. This CDR3 region has 12 residues. In germline, CDR1 is MNHEY, CDR2 SMNVEV (reference sequence). CDR3 nucleotides: TGTGCCAGCAGTTCGGTAGGGTACGAGCAGTACTTC. It yields the protein CASSSVGYEQYF.

The rearrangement links TRBV15 to TRBJ1-4, with 8 nucleotides matching TRBD1. The V and J ends lost 3 bases and 7 bases, in that order; junction bases with no gene match: 4. This CDR3 spans 14 amino acids. The germline V gene encodes CDR1 LNHNV and CDR2 YYDKDF (reference sequence). For the CDR3, the DNA is TGTGCCACCAGCAGTGGACAGGGTGCTGAAAAACTGTTTTTT. This sequence encodes CATSSGQGAEKLFF. The complete variable domain, with remaining parts taken from reference TRBV15 and TRBJ1-4, reads DAMVIQNPRYQVTQFGKPVTLSCSQTLNHNVMYWYQQKSSQAPKLLFHYYDKDFNNEADTPDNFQSRRPNTSFCFLDIRSPGLGDTAMYLCATSSGQGAEKLFFGSGTQLSVL.

This clone showed up just once. This chain joins TRBV10-3 and TRBJ2-5, with D possibly matching TRBD2 (6 bases). Trimming took 4 bases from V and 7 from J, leaving 22 bases between them. CDR3 length equals 16 residues. Germline V CDR1 and CDR2: ENHRY, SYGVKD. CDR3 loop: CAISVSSVQMVGTQYF. As DNA, the CDR3 is TGTGCCATCAGTGTTTCTAGCGTCCAAATGGTGGGGACCCAGTACTTC.

This chain connects TRBV28 to TRBJ1-1, with D uncertain. CDR1 MDHEN and CDR2 SYDVKM come from the germline V gene. The CDR3 sequence is 13 residues long. V lost 10 bases to trimming and J lost 2 bases, with 14 bases between them. In DNA, the CDR3 is TGTGCCAAGACTTGGGCAGCTAACACTGAAGCTTTCTTT. It translates to CAKTWAANTEAFF.